Here is one T cell receptor beta chain with its context. This sample is part of a study of blood T cell repertoires in COVID-19. Study details: Some COVID-19 samples were acute and others convalescent; all came from the United States, Italy and Spain. The cDNA or gDNA used as material had been derived from T cells, B-cell-depleted T cells, or PBMCs.

Per the original data handling: Counts of nucleated cells, estimated from reference gene primer amplification, were obtained. Here immunoSEQ multiplex PCR was the method, and the copy in TCRdb shows in-frame clones only, minus some. V and J calls and clone size are those listed in that table; D and trimming were worked out from the DNA. The sample carries approximately 54,000 clones, roughly 86% recorded once. This CDR3 region has 15 residues. Germline V gives CDR1 DFQATT, CDR2 SNEGSKA (reference sequence). With 3 bases removed from V and 4 bases from J, the gap between germline ends came to 18 bases.

The chain employs TRBV20-1 and TRBJ2-5; D is ambiguous. The clonotype comes from an elderly man with active COVID-19. Sequenced sample: peripheral blood. CDR3 in DNA: TGCAGTGCTAGTCCTACCGGAAGAGGTGGAGAGACCCAGTACTTC. It codes for CSASPTGRGGETQYF.